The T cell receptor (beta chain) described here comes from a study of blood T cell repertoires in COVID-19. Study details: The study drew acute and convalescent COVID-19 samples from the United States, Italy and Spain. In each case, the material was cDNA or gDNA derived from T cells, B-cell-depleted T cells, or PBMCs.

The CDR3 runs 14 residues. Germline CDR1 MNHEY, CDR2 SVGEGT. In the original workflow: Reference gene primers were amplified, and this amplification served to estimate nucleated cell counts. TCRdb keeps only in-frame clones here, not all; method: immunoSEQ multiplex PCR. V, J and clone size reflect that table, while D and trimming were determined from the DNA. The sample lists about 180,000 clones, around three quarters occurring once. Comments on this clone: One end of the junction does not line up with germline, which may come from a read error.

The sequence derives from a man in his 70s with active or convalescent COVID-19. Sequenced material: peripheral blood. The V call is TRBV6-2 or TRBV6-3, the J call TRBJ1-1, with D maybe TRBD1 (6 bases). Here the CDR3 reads CASSYPSLTGRVVF. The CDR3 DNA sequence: TGTGCCAGCAGTTACCCCTCCCTAACAGGGCGTGTTGTCTTT.